The 16 T cell receptor beta chains in this list originate from one sample, sequenced in a study of shared clonotypes between healthy human individuals. The data were produced by immunoSEQ multiplex PCR, yet TCRdb's version contains in-frame clones alone and is incomplete. Of about 2.3 million clones in the sample, approximately 90% were seen once. The specimen sequenced was naive CD4+ T cells from PBMCs. Subset described: CD45RA+ positively selected. The receptors derive from a man younger than 35 in good health. Some clones in this sample may be carry-over from other donors' samples.

CDR3 loop: CASSASGQPYSNQPQHF. The CDR3 bases are TGTGCCAGCAGTGCATCAGGACAGCCTTATAGCAATCAGCCCCAGCATTTT. The chain is built from TRBV6-1 and TRBJ1-5; D is perhaps TRBD1 (6 bases). Germline CDR1 and CDR2: MNHNS and SASEGT. V lost 4 bases to trimming and J lost 0 bases, with 16 bases between them. The length of the CDR3 is 17 residues.

The rearrangement joins TRBV5-1 to TRBJ1-1; perhaps TRBD1 as D (5 bases). This CDR3 spans 14 amino acids. The germline V and J ends were trimmed by 4 bases and 4 bases, with 14 bases remaining between them. Germline V lookup: CDR1 SGHRS, CDR2 YFSETQ. CDR3 in DNA: TGCGCCAGCAGCCTCGCCAGGGTAAGCACTGAAGCTTTCTTT. It codes for CASSLARVSTEAFF.

The rearrangement uses TRBV4-2 and TRBJ2-7, with 10 bases that match TRBD1. The V and J ends lost 1 base and 2 bases, in that order; junction bases with no gene match: 5. Germline V gene data show CDR1 as LGHNA and CDR2 as YNFKEQ. The CDR3 contains 16 residues. The CDR3 loop reads CASSQAWTGGTYEQYF. The CDR3 coding sequence is TGTGCCAGCAGCCAAGCGTGGACAGGGGGAACCTACGAGCAGTACTTC.

The chain recombines TRBV9 with TRBJ2-5; D is unresolved. Deletions cut 3 bases from V and 2 bases from J, with 11 bases between. Germline CDR1 is SGDLS and CDR2 is YYNGEE. This CDR3 spans 14 amino acids. The CDR3 loop reads CASSGHGEQETQYF. The DNA of the CDR3 is TGTGCCAGCAGCGGGCACGGCGAACAAGAGACCCAGTACTTC.

In its sample, this clone was seen a few times. This chain connects TRBV7-9 to TRBJ1-1; 7 positions match TRBD1. The CDR3 is 13 residues long. The V gene's germline CDR1 is SEHNR and CDR2 FQNEAQ (reference sequence). V lost 4 bases and J lost 3; bases outside the gene matches: 2. The CDR3 is CASSSRGDTEAFF. In DNA form, the CDR3 reads TGTGCCAGCAGCTCCAGGGGGGACACTGAAGCTTTCTTT.

As concerns this clone: In the same sample, other DNA sequences code for this CDR3. The chain combines TRBV9 with TRBJ1-1; perhaps TRBD1 as D (6 bases). The CDR3 runs to 14 residues. Germline V gene lookup returns CDR1 SGDLS and CDR2 YYNGEE. V was cut by 1 base and J by 0 bases, with 7 bases left in between. CDR3 DNA sequence: TGTGCCAGCAGCGTAACAGGGTTGAACACTGAAGCTTTCTTT. It specifies CASSVTGLNTEAFF.

Here the CDR3 DNA reads TGTGCCAGCAGCTTGGACAGGCGAAACACCATATATTTT. Protein product: CASSLDRRNTIYF. The V and J genes are TRBV5-4 and TRBJ1-3, with D possibly matching TRBD1 (5 bases). The V gene lost 0 bases and the J gene lost 5 bases, with 6 bases spanning the gap. Germline CDR1 is SGHNT and CDR2 is YYREEE (reference sequence). The CDR3 covers 13 residues. Filled out from reference TRBV5-4 and TRBJ1-3, the complete variable domain reads ETGVTQSPTHLIKTRGQQVTLRCSSQSGHNTVSWYQQALGQGPQFIFQYYREEENGRGNFPPRFSGLQFPNYSSELNVNALELDDSALYLCASSLDRRNTIYFGEGSWLTVV.

The chain uses TRBV27 and TRBJ1-2; D remains ambiguous. This CDR3 is built from 15 residues. CDR1 is MNHEY and CDR2 is SMNVEV in the germline V gene (reference sequence). Between the trimmed V and J ends, which lost 4 bases and 6 bases, there was a span of 18 bases. The CDR3 DNA reads TGTGCCAGCAGTTGGGTGGGTGGCCAGAGGGATGGCTACACCTTC. Translation gives CASSWVGGQRDGYTF.

This rearrangement joins TRBV9 to TRBJ2-5; D might be TRBD2 (6 bases). The V gene lost 0 bases and the J gene lost 5 bases, with 17 bases spanning the gap. The CDR3 is made up of 16 amino acids. Germline assignment: CDR1 SGDLS and CDR2 YYNGEE. CDR3 sequence reads: CASSVAPRERGETQYF. The CDR3 DNA is TGTGCCAGCAGCGTAGCTCCACGGGAGAGAGGGGAGACCCAGTACTTC.

J is TRBJ2-1 and V is TRBV5-1, with 11 bases fitting TRBD2. This CDR3 is built from 18 residues. CDR1 and CDR2 from the germline V gene are SGHRS and YFSETQ. J was trimmed by 3 bases and V by 4 bases; bases with no gene match: 12. CDR3 residues: CASSPTSGRSSVYNEQFF. Written as DNA, the CDR3 is TGCGCCAGCAGCCCCACTAGCGGGAGATCCTCAGTCTACAATGAGCAGTTCTTC.

J is TRBJ1-5 and V is TRBV6-5; D is perhaps TRBD1 (5 bases). Looked up from germline, CDR1 is MNHEY and CDR2 is SVGAGI. V was trimmed by 2 bases and J by 1 base, leaving 9 bases between them. This CDR3 has 15 amino acids. Written as DNA, the CDR3 is TGTGCCAGCAGTTACGCTAACAGGAGCAATCAGCCCCAGCATTTT. Translated: CASSYANRSNQPQHF.

The V and J genes are TRBV7-2 and TRBJ2-7; 11 bases match TRBD2. The CDR3 spans 16 residues. Germline trimming cut 4 bases from V and 3 bases from J; bases unmatched to any gene: 8. Germline CDR1 reads SGHTA; CDR2 reads FQGNSA. In nucleotides, the CDR3 is TGTGCCAGCAGCTCACAACTAGCGGGAGTGGGCTACGAGCAGTACTTC. This gives the protein CASSSQLAGVGYEQYF.

V and J are TRBV5-5 and TRBJ2-7; 10 positions agree with TRBD1. The V and J ends lost 1 base and 5 bases, in that order; junction bases with no gene match: 6. From germline, CDR1 is SGHKS and CDR2 YYEKEE (reference sequence). CDR3 length: 15 amino acids. For the CDR3, the DNA is TGTGCCAGCAGCTTGTTTGGGGACAGGGGCGACGAGCAGTACTTC. This gives the protein CASSLFGDRGDEQYF. The whole variable domain, remainder taken from reference TRBV5-5 and TRBJ2-7, is DAGVTQSPTHLIKTRGQQVTLRCSPISGHKSVSWYQQVLGQGPQFIFQYYEKEERGRGNFPDRFSARQFPNYSSELNVNALLLGDSALYLCASSLFGDRGDEQYFGPGTRLTVT.

V usage is TRBV7-2 and J usage is TRBJ2-5; no clear D. Germline V lookup: CDR1 SGHTA, CDR2 FQGNSA. V was trimmed by 3 bases and J by 0 bases, leaving 11 bases between them. The CDR3 is made up of 15 amino acids. The CDR3 DNA follows: TGTGCCAGCAGCTTTCAGGTCGAGTACCAAGAGACCCAGTACTTC. It yields the protein CASSFQVEYQETQYF.

The CDR3 DNA reads as TGTGCCACCGAGGGACAGGGCGAAAAACTGTTTTTT. Its translation is CATEGQGEKLFF. The chain couples TRBV28 to TRBJ1-4; 9 nucleotides agree with TRBD1. The CDR3 runs 12 residues. V trimming: 10 bases; J trimming: 8 bases; junction bases outside the gene matches: 5. Germline V gene sequence: CDR1 MDHEN, CDR2 SYDVKM. The full variable domain, completed using reference TRBV28 and TRBJ1-4, is DVKVTQSSRYLVKRTGEKVFLECVQDMDHENMFWYRQDPGLGLRLIYFSYDVKMKEKGDIPEGYSVSREKKERFSLILESASTNQTSMYLCATEGQGEKLFFGSGTQLSVL.

The chain combines TRBV5-5 with TRBJ1-5; 9 bases are shared with TRBD1. With 4 bases clipped from V and 9 bases from J, the junction kept 11 bases outside the gene matches. Germline lookup yields CDR1 SGHKS and CDR2 YYEKEE (reference sequence). CDR3 size: 15 residues. CDR3 residues: CASSLTGTGSWPQHF. The CDR3 nucleotides read TGTGCCAGCAGCCTTACCGGGACAGGGAGTTGGCCCCAGCATTTT. Variable domain in full (rest from reference TRBV5-5 and TRBJ1-5): DAGVTQSPTHLIKTRGQQVTLRCSPISGHKSVSWYQQVLGQGPQFIFQYYEKEERGRGNFPDRFSARQFPNYSSELNVNALLLGDSALYLCASSLTGTGSWPQHFGDGTRLSIL.